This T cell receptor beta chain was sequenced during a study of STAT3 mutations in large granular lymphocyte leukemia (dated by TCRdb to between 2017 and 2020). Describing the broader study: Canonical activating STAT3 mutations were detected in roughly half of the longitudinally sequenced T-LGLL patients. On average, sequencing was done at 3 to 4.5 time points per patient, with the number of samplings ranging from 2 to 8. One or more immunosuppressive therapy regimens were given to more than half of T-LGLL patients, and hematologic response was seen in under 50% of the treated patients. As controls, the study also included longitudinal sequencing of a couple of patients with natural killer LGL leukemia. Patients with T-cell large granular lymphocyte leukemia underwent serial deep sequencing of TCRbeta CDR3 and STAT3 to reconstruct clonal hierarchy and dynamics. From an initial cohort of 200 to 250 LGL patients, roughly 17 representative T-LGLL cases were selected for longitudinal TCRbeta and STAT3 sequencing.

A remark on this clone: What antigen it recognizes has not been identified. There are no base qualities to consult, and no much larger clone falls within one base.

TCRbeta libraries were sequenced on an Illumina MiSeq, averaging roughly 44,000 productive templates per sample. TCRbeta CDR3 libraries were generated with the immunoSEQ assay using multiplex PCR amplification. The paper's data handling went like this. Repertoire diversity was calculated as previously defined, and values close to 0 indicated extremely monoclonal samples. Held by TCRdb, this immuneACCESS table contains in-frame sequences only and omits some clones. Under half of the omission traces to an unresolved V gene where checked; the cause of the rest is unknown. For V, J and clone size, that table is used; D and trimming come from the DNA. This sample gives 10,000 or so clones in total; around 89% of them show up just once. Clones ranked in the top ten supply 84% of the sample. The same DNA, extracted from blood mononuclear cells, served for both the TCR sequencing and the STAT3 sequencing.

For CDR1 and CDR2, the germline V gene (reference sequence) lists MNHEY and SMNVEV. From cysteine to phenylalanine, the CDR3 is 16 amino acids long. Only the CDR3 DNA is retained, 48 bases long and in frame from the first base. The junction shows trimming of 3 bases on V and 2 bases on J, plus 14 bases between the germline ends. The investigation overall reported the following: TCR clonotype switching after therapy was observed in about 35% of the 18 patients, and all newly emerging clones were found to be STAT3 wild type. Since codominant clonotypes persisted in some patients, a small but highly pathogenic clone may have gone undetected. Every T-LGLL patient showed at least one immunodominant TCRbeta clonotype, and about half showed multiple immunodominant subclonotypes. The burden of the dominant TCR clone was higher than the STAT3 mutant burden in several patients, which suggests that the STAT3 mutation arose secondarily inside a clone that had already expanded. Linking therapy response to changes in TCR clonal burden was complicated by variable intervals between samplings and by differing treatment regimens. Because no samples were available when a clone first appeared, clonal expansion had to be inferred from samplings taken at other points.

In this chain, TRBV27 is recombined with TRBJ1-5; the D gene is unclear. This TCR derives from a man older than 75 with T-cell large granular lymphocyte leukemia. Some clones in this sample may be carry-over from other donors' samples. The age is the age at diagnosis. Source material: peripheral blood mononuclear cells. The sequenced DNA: TGTGCCAGCAGTTTGATCGGGGAGAAGGGCAATCAGCCCCAGCATTTT. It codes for CASSLIGEKGNQPQHF.